The 25 T cell receptor beta chains given below trace back to one sample, sequenced in a study of control samples from healthy donors and cancer patients. The method was immunoSEQ multiplex PCR; TCRdb's version includes in-frame clones alone and lacks a portion of them. The sample holds 140,000 to 150,000 clones, approximately 93% seen once. The sequencing sample was made of blood. Receptor source: a man between 18 and 29 years old in good health.

The V and J genes are TRBV6-5 and TRBJ1-3; D remains unclear. The length of the CDR3 is 15 residues. Germline V lookup: CDR1 MNHEY, CDR2 SVGAGI. V was trimmed by 2 bases and J by 0 bases, leaving 8 bases between them. The CDR3 nucleotides are TGTGCCAGCAGTTACGGGCAGTACTCTGGAAACACCATATATTTT. Translation: CASSYGQYSGNTIYF.

The chain recombines TRBV20-1 with TRBJ1-5, with 9 nucleotides matching TRBD1. Germline CDR1 and CDR2: DFQATT and SNEGSKA (reference sequence). The CDR3 has 14 amino acids. V lost 3 bases and J lost 7; bases outside the gene matches: 7. DNA for the CDR3: TGCAGTGCTAGTCCGGGACAGGGCGAACAGCCCCAGCATTTT. Translation gives CSASPGQGEQPQHF.

The gene calls are TRBV9 and TRBJ1-1; tentatively, D is TRBD1 (6 bases). Trimming stripped 3 bases from V and 6 bases from J, with 12 bases between. CDR1 is SGDLS, CDR2 YYNGEE, per germline. This CDR3 spans 13 amino acids. This CDR3 reads CASSALGGPEAFF. CDR3 DNA sequence: TGTGCCAGCAGCGCCCTCGGGGGCCCTGAAGCTTTCTTT.

The chain uses TRBV10-3 and TRBJ2-5; 12 nucleotides line up with TRBD2. CDR3 length: 17 residues. After removal of 3 bases from V and 1 base from J, the junction contained 6 bases not matched to a gene. Germline V gives CDR1 ENHRY, CDR2 SYGVKD. The CDR3 sequence: CAISDRGLAGTQETQYF. DNA for the CDR3: TGTGCCATCAGTGACAGAGGACTAGCGGGGACCCAAGAGACCCAGTACTTC.

This clone was observed once. One end of the junction fails to match germline, which may point to a read error. This sequence joins TRBV7-9 and TRBJ2-1; 11 bases are a match to TRBD2. Germline-derived CDR1 and CDR2 are SEHNR and FQNEAQ (reference sequence). This CDR3 is 14 amino acids long. For the CDR3, the DNA is TGTGCCAGCAGCTGGGGGGGACTAGCGGAGCCGAGGGTCTTC. This sequence encodes CASSWGGLAEPRVF.

The V call is TRBV10-3, the J call TRBJ2-2; D gene unclear. The CDR3 has 12 amino acids. Germline V gene sequence: CDR1 ENHRY, CDR2 SYGVKD. V lost 0 bases and J lost 6, with 2 bases in between. The CDR3 reads CAISESSGELFF. The CDR3 coding sequence is TGTGCCATCAGTGAGTCTTCCGGGGAGCTGTTTTTT.

This clone was observed once. The V gene is TRBV6-5, the J gene TRBJ2-2; D is perhaps TRBD2 (6 bases). CDR3 size: 16 residues. V gave up 2 bases and J gave up 7 bases, with 17 bases separating them. Germline V CDR1 and CDR2: MNHEY, SVGAGI. The CDR3 is CASSYGTPSGGGELFF. The DNA of the CDR3 is TGTGCCAGCAGTTACGGGACCCCATCCGGGGGCGGGGAGCTGTTTTTT.

V is TRBV12-3 or TRBV12-4 and J is TRBJ2-7, with D hard to call. Trimming took 3 bases from V and 3 from J, leaving 9 bases between them. This CDR3 is 13 amino acids long. CDR3 DNA sequence: TGTGCCAGCAGTTTTGGGATCAGCTACGAGCAGTACTTC. Translation: CASSFGISYEQYF.

The chain joins TRBV23-1 to TRBJ1-4; no firm D call. TRBV23-1 is labeled an ORF, and its function is uncertain. The V end lost 3 bases, the J end lost 8 bases, and 16 bases lay between the germline ends. This CDR3 is 15 amino acids long. CDR3 in DNA: TGCGCCAGCAGTCACCCCACCTCCGGCTGGGAAAAACTGTTTTTT. Amino acids: CASSHPTSGWEKLFF.

The chain uses TRBV4-3 and TRBJ2-5, with D tentatively TRBD2 (6 bases). The CDR3 totals 15 residues. Looked up from germline, CDR1 is LGHNA and CDR2 is YSLEER. V lost 4 bases, J lost 2 bases, and 14 bases lay in between. CDR3 coding DNA: TGCGCCAGCAGCCCATCACGGGGGTTGCAAGAGACCCAGTACTTC. The encoded protein is CASSPSRGLQETQYF.

The rearrangement joins TRBV27 to TRBJ2-3; D gene uncertain. Germline assignment: CDR1 MNHEY and CDR2 SMNVEV (reference sequence). The CDR3 contains 18 residues. V lost 0 bases, J lost 0 bases, and 16 bases lay in between. Here the CDR3 DNA reads TGTGCCAGCAGTTTATCGGGTTCCGATGGGGTCAGCACAGATACGCAGTATTTT. Encoded protein: CASSLSGSDGVSTDTQYF.

This chain uses TRBV5-1 with TRBJ2-7; 8 bases agree with TRBD2. Unmatched junction bases numbered 6, after V lost 7 bases and J lost 0 bases. Germline-derived CDR1 and CDR2 are SGHRS and YFSETQ. The CDR3 extends over 14 amino acids. CDR3 in amino acids: CASSPGGNSYEQYF. The DNA of the CDR3 is TGCGCCAGCTCCCCGGGGGGGAACTCCTACGAGCAGTACTTC.

This clone was recorded once. The V and J genes are TRBV12-3 or TRBV12-4 and TRBJ1-2; D is uncertain. CDR3 length equals 13 residues. The V and J ends lost 8 bases and 2 bases respectively, with 12 bases between them. The CDR3 nucleotides read TGTGCCAGCTGCACTGGAGGAAACTATGGCTACACCTTC. The encoded protein is CASCTGGNYGYTF.

Only one count was recorded for this clone. The chain recombines TRBV29-1 with TRBJ2-7, with TRBD2 matching over 7 bases. The CDR3 consists of 13 residues. J gave up 4 bases and V 3 bases, and 6 bases lay outside the gene matches. Germline assignment: CDR1 SQVTM and CDR2 ANQGSEA. The DNA of the CDR3 is TGCAGCGTTGAGGGCGGGCGGGGGTACGAGCAGTACTTC. It codes for CSVEGGRGYEQYF.

This chain connects TRBV13 to TRBJ1-2, with D unclear. From germline, CDR1 is PRHDT and CDR2 FYEKMQ (reference sequence). With 2 bases removed from V and 5 bases from J, the gap between germline ends came to 6 bases. The CDR3 is 12 amino acids. In nucleotides, the CDR3 is TGTGCCAGCAGCTTATCAGGTTATGGCTACACCTTC. Protein sequence: CASSLSGYGYTF. Drawing the rest from reference TRBV13 and TRBJ1-2, the complete variable domain is AAGVIQSPRHLIKEKRETATLKCYPIPRHDTVYWYQQGPGQDPQFLISFYEKMQSDKGSIPDRFSAQQFSDYHSELNMSSLELGDSALYFCASSLSGYGYTFGSGTRLTVV.

The sample holds one count of this clone. The chain links TRBV5-1 to TRBJ1-1, with 10 positions matching TRBD1. The V gene's germline CDR1 is SGHRS and CDR2 YFSETQ. Germline trimming cut 4 bases from V and 3 bases from J; bases unmatched to any gene: 9. This CDR3 spans 16 amino acids. CDR3 sequence: CASSLGQGSVYTEAFF. CDR3 in DNA: TGCGCCAGCAGCCTGGGACAGGGGTCTGTTTACACTGAAGCTTTCTTT.

The V call is TRBV7-9, the J call TRBJ2-3; no firm D call. This CDR3 is 15 amino acids long. V was clipped by 1 base and J by 0 bases, with 8 bases between them. Per the germline V gene, CDR1 is SEHNR and CDR2 is FQNEAQ (reference sequence). The DNA for the CDR3 is TGTGCCAGCAGCTTAGACTTCATCAGCACAGATACGCAGTATTTT. Protein product: CASSLDFISTDTQYF. Variable domain in full (rest from reference TRBV7-9 and TRBJ2-3): DTGVSQNPRHKITKRGQNVTFRCDPISEHNRLYWYRQTLGQGPEFLTYFQNEAQLEKSRLLSDRFSAERPKGSFSTLEIQRTEQGDSAMYLCASSLDFISTDTQYFGPGTRLTVL.

The V and J genes are TRBV10-3 and TRBJ2-2, with 13 bases matching TRBD2. This CDR3 region has 16 residues. Germline assignment: CDR1 ENHRY and CDR2 SYGVKD. V was clipped by 10 bases and J by 4 bases; unmatched bases: 9. CDR3 loop: CATLLAGGLSTGELFF. In DNA, the CDR3 is TGTGCCACCTTACTAGCGGGGGGGCTTAGCACCGGGGAGCTGTTTTTT.

The chain carries TRBV5-1 and TRBJ2-3; D unclear. The CDR3 covers 18 residues. Germline V lookup: CDR1 SGHRS, CDR2 YFSETQ. V lost 0 bases and J lost 0, with 17 bases in between. The CDR3, as DNA: TGCGCCAGCAGCTTGGGTGTCCCCGATTTCTTGAGCACAGATACGCAGTATTTT. Protein product: CASSLGVPDFLSTDTQYF.

This rearrangement joins TRBV4-3 to TRBJ1-2, with D possibly being TRBD1 (6 bases). The germline gives CDR1 LGHNA, CDR2 YSLEER. The CDR3 extends over 16 amino acids. V lost 0 bases to trimming and J lost 3 bases, with 14 bases between them. This CDR3 reads CASSQEWRGGDYGYTF. The DNA for the CDR3 is TGCGCCAGCAGCCAAGAATGGAGAGGGGGGGACTATGGCTACACCTTC.

This sequence joins TRBV2 and TRBJ1-4, with D unclear. Trimming took 6 bases from V and 13 from J, leaving 15 bases between them. Germline lookup yields CDR1 SNHLY and CDR2 FYNNEI. This CDR3 is 12 amino acids long. The CDR3 reads CASSGSNWGLFF. For the CDR3, the DNA is TGTGCCAGCAGCGGGAGTAATTGGGGACTGTTTTTT.

V gene TRBV19 combines with J gene TRBJ1-2; 8 bases line up with TRBD1. The germline V gene has CDR1 LNHDA and CDR2 SQIVND (reference sequence). V lost 2 bases, J lost 4 bases, and 9 bases stayed unmatched. This CDR3 spans 16 amino acids. In DNA, the CDR3 is TGTGCCAGTAGTATACCCTCCGGACAGGGTACCTATGGCTACACCTTC. It is translated as CASSIPSGQGTYGYTF. The complete variable domain, with remaining parts taken from reference TRBV19 and TRBJ1-2, reads DGGITQSPKYLFRKEGQNVTLSCEQNLNHDAMYWYRQDPGQGLRLIYYSQIVNDFQKGDIAEGYSVSREKKESFPLTVTSAQKNPTAFYLCASSIPSGQGTYGYTFGSGTRLTVV.

This chain uses TRBV11-3 with TRBJ2-2; unclear D gene. V lost 5 bases to trimming and J lost 0 bases, with 16 bases between them. The CDR3 covers 17 residues. The V gene's germline CDR1 is SGHNT and CDR2 YENEEA. CDR3 bases: TGTGCCAGCAGCCCAAGGGCAGCCCGCTCGAACACCGGGGAGCTGTTTTTT. Its protein is CASSPRAARSNTGELFF.

The rearrangement joins TRBV5-1 to TRBJ2-1; D gene unclear. CDR3 length: 12 amino acids. Germline loops: CDR1 SGHRS, CDR2 YFSETQ. V was pared by 0 bases and J by 9 bases, with 7 bases between. The CDR3 DNA follows: TGCGCCAGCAGCTTGGGCCCTTCTGAGCAGTTCTTC. Translation: CASSLGPSEQFF.

This clone occurred once. CDR3 in amino acids: CAWSSGTGDGYTF. CDR3 sequence (DNA): TGTGCCTGGAGTTCAGGGACCGGAGATGGCTACACCTTC. The genes are TRBV30 and TRBJ1-2; a weak D match, TRBD1 (5 bases). Germline V lookup: CDR1 GTSNPN, CDR2 SVGIG (reference sequence). Trimming shortened V by 2 bases and J by 6 bases, and 13 bases separated the two germline ends. The CDR3 totals 13 residues.